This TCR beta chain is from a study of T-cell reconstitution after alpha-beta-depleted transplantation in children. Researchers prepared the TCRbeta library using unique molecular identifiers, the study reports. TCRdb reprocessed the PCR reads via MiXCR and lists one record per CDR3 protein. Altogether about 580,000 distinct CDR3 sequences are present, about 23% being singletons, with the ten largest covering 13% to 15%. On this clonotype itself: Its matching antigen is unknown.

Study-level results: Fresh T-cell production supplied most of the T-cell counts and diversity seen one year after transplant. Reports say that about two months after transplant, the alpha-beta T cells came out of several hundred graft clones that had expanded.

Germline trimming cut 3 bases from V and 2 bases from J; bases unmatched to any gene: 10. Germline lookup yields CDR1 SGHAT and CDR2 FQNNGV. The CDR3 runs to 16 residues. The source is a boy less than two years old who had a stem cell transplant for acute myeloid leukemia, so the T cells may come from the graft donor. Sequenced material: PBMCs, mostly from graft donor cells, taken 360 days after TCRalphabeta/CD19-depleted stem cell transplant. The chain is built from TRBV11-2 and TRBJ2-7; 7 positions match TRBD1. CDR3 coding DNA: TGTGCCAGCAGCTTGAGCCCCGGGACAGAGACCTACGAGCAGTACTTC. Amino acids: CASSLSPGTETYEQYF.